The next 14 T cell receptor beta chains were all read from a single sample in a study of T cell clonality in common variable immunodeficiency. Produced via immunoSEQ multiplex PCR; TCRdb's table is partial and in-frame only. Altogether some 38,000 clones were found in the sample, and no singletons occur. Material: peripheral blood mononuclear cells. These receptors all come from a person aged 18-70 years in good health.

Worth noting for this clone: The missing CDR3 end, 3 residues past where the read stops, is filled in from the germline J gene. The V and J genes are TRBV18 and TRBJ1-2; no reliable D call. The length of the CDR3 is 14 residues. CDR1 is KGHSH, CDR2 LQKENI, per germline. The sequenced part of the CDR3 DNA is TGTGCCAGCTCACCACCGGAGACTAGCGTCGCC. Translated, it gives CASSPPETSVA. The entire CDR3 reads CASSPPETSVAYTF.

This clone has ten or more counts. Sequencing ends 3 residues short of the CDR3 end; the germline J gene provides the rest. V gene TRBV18 combines with J gene TRBJ1-6; a possible D gene is TRBD1 (6 bases). Looked up from germline, CDR1 is KGHSH and CDR2 is LQKENI. The CDR3 is 16 amino acids. V was shortened by 7 bases and J by 7 bases, with 20 bases between the two germline ends. The CDR3 here is CASFDRSTSGNSPLHF. The part of the CDR3 DNA that was read is TGTGCCAGCTTTGACAGGAGTACCTCCGGGAATTCACCC.

This clone came up many times. The read comes to an end 3 residues before the CDR3 does, leaving the germline J gene to fill in the end. The genes are TRBV7-3 and TRBJ2-2, with TRBD2 as a possible D gene (6 bases). CDR1 is SGHTA and CDR2 is FQGTGA in the germline V gene. Trimming took off 1 base at V and 6 bases at J, with 9 bases between the two ends. The CDR3 sequence is 14 residues long. Incomplete CDR3 DNA: TGTGCCAGCAGCTTAAGATGGGGGGCCGGGGAG. It is translated as CASSLRWGAGE. The full-length CDR3 reads as CASSLRWGAGELFF. Full variable domain (outside the CDR3, taken from reference TRBV7-3 and TRBJ2-2): GAGVSQTPSNKVTEKGKYVELRCDPISGHTALYWYRQSLGQGPEFLIYFQGTGAADDSGLPNDRFFAVRPEGSVSTLKIQRTERGDSAVYLCASSLRWGAGELFFGEGSRLTVL.

This clone was found many times. The DNA ends 3 residues before the CDR3 does, and the rest of the CDR3 is filled in from the germline J gene. The chain uses TRBV7-2 and TRBJ2-3; TRBD2 matches at 13 bases. The trim removed 0 bases at V and 5 bases at J, leaving 8 bases unmatched. This CDR3 is 18 amino acids long. Germline V CDR1 and CDR2: SGHTA, FQGNSA. Incomplete CDR3 DNA: TGTGCCAGCAGCTTAGCTTCCGTGGGACTAGCGGGATTAGATACG. Protein product: CASSLASVGLAGLDT. The complete CDR3 sequence is CASSLASVGLAGLDTQYF.

This clone was detected only a few times. The sequence runs out 3 residues before the end of the CDR3; the remainder is reconstructed from the germline J gene. V is TRBV19 and J is TRBJ1-1, with 9 bases aligning to TRBD1. CDR3 length: 14 amino acids. The germline CDR1 and CDR2 sequences are LNHDA and SQIVND (reference sequence). The CDR3 region is CASSIDRGIYEAFF. The part of the CDR3 DNA that was read is TGTGCCAGTAGTATCGACAGGGGGATCTACGAG.

This clone was counted ten times or more. The read ends 3 residues before the CDR3 terminus; that terminus is restored from the germline J gene. The chain couples TRBV5-6 to TRBJ1-2; 7 bases fit TRBD1. This CDR3 comprises 13 residues. The junction had 3 bases not matched to a gene; V was cut back by 0 bases and J by 7 bases. Per germline, CDR1 SGHDT and CDR2 YYEEEE. The covered CDR3 bases are TGTGCCAGCAGCTTGGCAGCAGGGGGTGGC. It specifies CASSLAAGGG. The whole CDR3 sequence is CASSLAAGGGYTF.

This clone was counted ten times or more. The sequence runs out 3 residues before the end of the CDR3; the remainder is reconstructed from the germline J gene. This chain links TRBV7-2 with TRBJ2-7; the match to TRBD2 covers 14 bases. Germline CDR1 and CDR2: SGHTA and FQGNSA. Losses at the gene ends were 5 bases for V and 6 bases for J; bases not matched to a gene: 3. CDR3 size: 14 residues. CDR3 bases read: TGTGCCAGCAGCCAGACTAGCGGGAGGGGCGAG. Translation gives CASSQTSGRGE. The whole CDR3 sequence is CASSQTSGRGEQYF.

This clone was detected many times. The CDR3 end is not reached by the read, which stops 3 residues before it; the germline J gene fills it in. This chain links TRBV19 with TRBJ1-2, with 8 bases that match TRBD1. CDR3 length: 13 amino acids. The V gene end was trimmed by 4 bases and the J gene end by 6 bases; junction bases not matched to a gene: 4. Germline V gene sequence: CDR1 LNHDA, CDR2 SQIVND (reference sequence). The sequenced CDR3 bases are TGTGCCAGTAGTACCCAGGGGGCTGATGGC. Translated: CASSTQGADG. From start to end, the CDR3 is CASSTQGADGYTF.

This clone showed up many times. Read data end 3 residues before the CDR3 end; the end is taken from the germline J gene. The chain uses TRBV19 and TRBJ2-7; 9 bases match TRBD1. Trimming removed 6 bases from V and 0 bases from J; junction bases left unmatched: 6. CDR1 and CDR2 from the germline V gene are LNHDA and SQIVND (reference sequence). The CDR3 has 15 residues. CDR3 protein: CASSPGQGYSYEQYF. The sequenced CDR3 bases are TGTGCCAGTAGCCCGGGACAGGGCTACTCCTACGAG.

This clone was observed at least ten times. Read sequence stops 3 residues before the CDR3 end, and the germline J gene provides the missing end. The gene calls are TRBV7-7 and TRBJ1-1; D is ambiguous. The germline V gene encodes CDR1 SSHAT and CDR2 FNYEAQ (reference sequence). CDR3 length: 13 residues. Trimming took off 0 bases at V and 2 bases at J, with 4 bases between the two ends. The CDR3 spells CASSLAANTEAFF. The CDR3 DNA, read in part, is TGTGCCAGCAGCTTAGCAGCTAACACTGAA.

This clone was seen more than once but under ten times. CDR3 amino acids: CSAPTSGSLNEQFF. The covered CDR3 bases are TGCAGTGCTCCGACTAGCGGGAGTTTAAATGAG. The rearrangement links TRBV20-1 to TRBJ2-1, with TRBD2 matching over 12 bases. Read data end 3 residues before the CDR3 end; the end is taken from the germline J gene. This CDR3 comprises 14 residues. After removal of 5 bases from V and 7 bases from J, the junction contained 6 bases not matched to a gene. The germline V gene has CDR1 DFQATT and CDR2 SNEGSKA (reference sequence).

This clone was found many times. The CDR3 extends 3 residues past the end of the read, so its final part is completed from the germline J gene. V is TRBV7-8 and J is TRBJ1-5, with D tentatively TRBD1 (5 bases). In germline, CDR1 is SGHVS, CDR2 FQNEAQ. The CDR3 loop spans 15 amino acids. With 0 bases removed from V and 4 bases from J, the gap between germline ends came to 10 bases. Incomplete CDR3 DNA: TGTGCCAGCAGCTTAGCGGGCGGGGGGAATCAGCCC. It encodes CASSLAGGGNQP. The CDR3 in its entirety is CASSLAGGGNQPQHF.

The sample holds many counts of this clone. The CDR3 loop reads CASSEGPDYGYTF. The DNA read from the CDR3 is TGTGCCAGCAGTGAGGGCCCAGACTATGGC. The chain employs TRBV6-1 and TRBJ1-2; D is unclear. The read halts 3 residues ahead of the CDR3 end, with the missing end drawn from the germline J gene. Per the germline V gene, CDR1 is MNHNS and CDR2 is SASEGT. V was cut by 3 bases and J by 3 bases, with 8 bases left in between. The CDR3 has 13 amino acids.

This clone has ten or more counts. The missing CDR3 end, 3 residues past where the read stops, is filled in from the germline J gene. V usage is TRBV2 and J usage is TRBJ2-3, with 8 bases fitting TRBD2. CDR3 length: 14 residues. Germline CDR1 and CDR2: SNHLY and FYNNEI. The junction had 3 bases not matched to a gene; V was cut back by 4 bases and J by 3 bases. The CDR3 loop is CASSAASGTDTQYF. The CDR3 bases that were read are TGTGCCAGCAGTGCGGCTAGCGGGACAGATACG.